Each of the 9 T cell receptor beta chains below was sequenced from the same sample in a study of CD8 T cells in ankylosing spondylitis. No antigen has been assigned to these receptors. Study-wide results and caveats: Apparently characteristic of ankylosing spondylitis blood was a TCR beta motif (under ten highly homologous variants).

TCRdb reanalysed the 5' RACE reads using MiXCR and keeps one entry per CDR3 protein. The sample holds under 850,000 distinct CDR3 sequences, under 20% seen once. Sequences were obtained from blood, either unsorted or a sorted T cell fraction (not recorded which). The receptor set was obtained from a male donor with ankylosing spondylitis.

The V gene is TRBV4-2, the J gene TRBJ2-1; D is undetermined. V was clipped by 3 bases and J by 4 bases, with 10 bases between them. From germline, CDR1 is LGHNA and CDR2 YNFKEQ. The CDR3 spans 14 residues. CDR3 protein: CASSHEEAYNEQFF. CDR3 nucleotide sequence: TGTGCCAGCAGCCACGAGGAAGCGTACAATGAGCAGTTCTTC.

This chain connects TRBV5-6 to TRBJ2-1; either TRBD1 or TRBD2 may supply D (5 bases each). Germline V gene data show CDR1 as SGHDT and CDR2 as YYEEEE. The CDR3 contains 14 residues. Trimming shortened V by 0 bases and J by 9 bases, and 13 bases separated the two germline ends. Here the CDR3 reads CASSLGGYEGEQFF. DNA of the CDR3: TGTGCCAGCAGCTTGGGGGGGTACGAGGGTGAGCAGTTCTTC.

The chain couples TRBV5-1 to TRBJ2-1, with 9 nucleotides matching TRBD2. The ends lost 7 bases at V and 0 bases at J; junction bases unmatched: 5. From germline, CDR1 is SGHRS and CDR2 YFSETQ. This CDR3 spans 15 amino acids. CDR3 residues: CASVSGGPSYNEQFF. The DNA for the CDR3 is TGCGCCAGCGTTAGCGGGGGTCCCTCCTACAATGAGCAGTTCTTC.

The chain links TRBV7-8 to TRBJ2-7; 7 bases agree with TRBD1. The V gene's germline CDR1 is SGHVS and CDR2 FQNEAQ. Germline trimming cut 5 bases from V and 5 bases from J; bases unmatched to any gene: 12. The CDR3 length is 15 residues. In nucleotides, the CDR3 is TGTGCCAGCAGCCTCCGTGACAGGGTTTCCCACGAGCAGTACTTC. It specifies CASSLRDRVSHEQYF.

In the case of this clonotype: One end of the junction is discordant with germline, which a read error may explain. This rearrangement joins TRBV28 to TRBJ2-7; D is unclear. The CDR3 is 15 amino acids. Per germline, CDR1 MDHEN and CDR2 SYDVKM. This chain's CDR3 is CGSSPGAKVPYEQYF. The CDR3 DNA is TGTGGCAGCAGCCCCGGCGCTAAGGTCCCCTACGAGCAGTACTTC.

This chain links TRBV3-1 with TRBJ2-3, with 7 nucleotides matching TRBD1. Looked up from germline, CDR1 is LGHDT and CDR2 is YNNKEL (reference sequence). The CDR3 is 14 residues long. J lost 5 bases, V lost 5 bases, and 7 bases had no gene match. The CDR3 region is CASSNRGVGDTQYF. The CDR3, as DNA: TGTGCCAGCAGCAACAGGGGTGTGGGAGATACGCAGTATTTT.

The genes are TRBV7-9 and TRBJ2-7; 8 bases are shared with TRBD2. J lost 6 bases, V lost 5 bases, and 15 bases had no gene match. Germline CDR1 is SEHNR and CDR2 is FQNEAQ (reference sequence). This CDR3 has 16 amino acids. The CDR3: CASSRITPGTRGEQYF. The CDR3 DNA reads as TGTGCCAGCAGCCGCATTACACCCGGGACTAGGGGCGAGCAGTACTTC.

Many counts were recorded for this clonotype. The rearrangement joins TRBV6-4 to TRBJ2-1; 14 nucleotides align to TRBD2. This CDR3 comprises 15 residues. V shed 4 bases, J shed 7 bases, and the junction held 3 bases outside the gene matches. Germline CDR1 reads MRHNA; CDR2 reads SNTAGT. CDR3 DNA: TGTGCCAGCAGTGCGACTAGCGGGAGGGGGAATGAGCAGTTCTTC. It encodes CASSATSGRGNEQFF.

This chain's CDR3 is CSARNPNRVDTQYF. In nucleotides, the CDR3 is TGCAGTGCTAGAAACCCCAACAGGGTAGATACGCAGTATTTT. The chain links TRBV20-1 to TRBJ2-3, with D possibly being TRBD1 (6 bases). Germline V CDR1 and CDR2: DFQATT, SNEGSKA (reference sequence). V lost 2 bases and J lost 5, with 14 bases in between. The CDR3 length is 14 residues.